The 23 T cell receptor beta chains reported below all come from one sample, sequenced in a study of identical twins. TCRdb re-called the 5' RACE reads through MiXCR, storing one row per CDR3 protein. The sample records 240,000 or so distinct CDR3 sequences, about an eighth being singletons. This sample also belongs to another study, concerning yellow fever vaccine responses in identical twins.

Sample: memory (CD45RO+) T cells sorted from blood. The receptors derive from a woman between 18 and 30 years old in good health.

This clonotype was recorded a few times. The chain joins TRBV3-1 to TRBJ2-5; tentatively, D is TRBD2 (7 bases). Germline values: CDR1 LGHDT, CDR2 YNNKEL (reference sequence). The V end was cut by 7 bases, the J end by 4 bases, with 16 bases between. CDR3 length: 14 amino acids. The CDR3 bases are TGTGCCAGCACCAGATTGGGAGGGGGAGAGACCCAGTACTTC. It is translated as CASTRLGGGETQYF.

Only a few counts were recorded for this clonotype. This sequence joins TRBV30 and TRBJ1-2; the D is unclear. Germline CDR1 and CDR2: GTSNPN and SVGIG (reference sequence). This CDR3 contains 11 residues. The V end lost 3 bases, the J end lost 10 bases, and 12 bases lay between the germline ends. This chain's CDR3 is CAWSAGPPYTF. CDR3 nucleotides: TGTGCCTGGAGCGCTGGGCCTCCCTACACCTTC.

In its sample, this clonotype was seen a few times. The chain is built from TRBV18 and TRBJ2-7; tentatively, D is TRBD1 (5 bases). This CDR3 region has 14 residues. V lost 6 bases to trimming and J lost 0 bases, with 12 bases between them. The germline V gene has CDR1 KGHSH and CDR2 LQKENI. This CDR3 reads CASSPARGSYEQYF. CDR3 coding DNA: TGTGCCAGCTCCCCGGCTAGGGGCTCCTACGAGCAGTACTTC.

The sample holds many counts of this clonotype. V and J are TRBV4-3 and TRBJ2-3; unclear D gene. Germline V gene lookup returns CDR1 LGHNA and CDR2 YSLEER. V gave up 1 base and J gave up 6 bases, with 11 bases separating them. This CDR3 comprises 14 residues. The CDR3, as DNA: TGCGCCAGCAGCCAAGCACTAACACCGGATACGCAGTATTTT. It yields the protein CASSQALTPDTQYF.

In this sample, this clonotype turned up many times. The chain is built from TRBV6-2 or TRBV6-3 and TRBJ2-7; D is unclear. From germline, CDR1 is MNHEY and CDR2 SVGEGT. This CDR3 has 12 amino acids. The V gene lost 6 bases and the J gene lost 5 bases, with 11 bases spanning the gap. The CDR3 DNA follows: TGTGCCAGCAGCCTCGACGGTAACGAGCAGTACTTC. It specifies CASSLDGNEQYF.

The rearrangement uses TRBV11-2 and TRBJ2-5; TRBD1 might be the D (5 bases). There are 15 residues in the CDR3. V gave up 6 bases and J gave up 5 bases, with 19 bases separating them. CDR1 is SGHAT, CDR2 FQNNGV, per germline. CDR3 protein: CASRKTSGIWETQYF. The CDR3 region has the DNA TGTGCCAGCAGGAAAACATCAGGGATCTGGGAGACCCAGTACTTC.

V gene TRBV5-1 combines with J gene TRBJ2-5; tentatively, D is TRBD2 (6 bases). The CDR3 covers 13 residues. Germline-derived CDR1 and CDR2 are SGHRS and YFSETQ. Deletions cut 6 bases from V and 1 base from J, with 10 bases between. The CDR3 nucleotides are TGCGCCAGCACCCTAGCGCTCCAAGAGACCCAGTACTTC. Amino acid sequence: CASTLALQETQYF.

The chain carries TRBV12-5 and TRBJ1-2; D ambiguous. This CDR3 contains 13 residues. The germline CDR1 and CDR2 sequences are LGHNT and FRNRAP. V was trimmed by 5 bases and J by 7 bases, leaving 14 bases between them. In nucleotides, the CDR3 is TGTGCTAGTGGTGAAATCAGCAGGCGTGGCTACACCTTC. Amino acid sequence: CASGEISRRGYTF.

This clonotype was seen more than once but under ten times. CDR3 sequence (DNA): TGTGCCAGCAGCCAAGGGGAGGGTCTCTCTGGGGCCAACGTCCTGACTTTC. Translation gives CASSQGEGLSGANVLTF. The V gene is TRBV3-1, the J gene TRBJ2-6, with TRBD2 matching over 7 bases. V gave up 1 base and J gave up 0 bases; unmatched junction bases: 3. Germline assignment: CDR1 LGHDT and CDR2 YNNKEL (reference sequence). The CDR3 runs 17 residues.

This clonotype was counted only a few times. This sequence joins TRBV5-1 and TRBJ2-5; D tentatively reads TRBD1 or TRBD2 (6 bases each). In germline, CDR1 is SGHRS, CDR2 YFSETQ. This CDR3 spans 12 amino acids. Trimming removed 0 bases from V and 8 bases from J, with 8 bases in between. The DNA of the CDR3 is TGCGCCAGCAGCTTGGACGGGGGCACCCAGTACTTC. It is translated as CASSLDGGTQYF.

This clonotype was recorded a few times. The chain joins TRBV6-2 or TRBV6-3 to TRBJ2-2; no clear D. V lost 4 bases and J 10 bases, leaving 7 bases between the germline ends. The CDR3 runs to 11 residues. The V gene's germline CDR1 is MNHEY and CDR2 SVGEGT. In nucleotides, the CDR3 is TGTGCCAGCAGTTCGGGCCTGGAGCTGTTTTTT. It encodes CASSSGLELFF.

This clonotype turned up a few times. This sequence joins TRBV2 and TRBJ2-2; no definite D call. The germline V gene encodes CDR1 SNHLY and CDR2 FYNNEI. This CDR3 has 13 amino acids. The V gene lost 4 bases and the J gene lost 4 bases, with 7 bases spanning the gap. CDR3 amino acids: CASSGGSTGELFF. The CDR3 DNA reads TGTGCCAGCAGTGGCGGTAGCACCGGGGAGCTGTTTTTT.

This clonotype appeared a few times. This sequence joins TRBV20-1 and TRBJ2-7, with TRBD1 as a possible D gene (5 bases). Trimming pared 4 bases from V and 3 bases from J, leaving 19 bases between. The CDR3 has 15 residues. Germline V CDR1 and CDR2: DFQATT, SNEGSKA (reference sequence). The CDR3 DNA follows: TGCAGTGCTACCCCACCCCTCGACAGCCGCTACGAGCAGTACTTC. Translating it yields CSATPPLDSRYEQYF.

V usage is TRBV5-1 and J usage is TRBJ2-7; D might be TRBD1 (6 bases). The CDR3 runs 16 residues. The V end lost 4 bases, the J end lost 0 bases, and 17 bases lay between the germline ends. The germline V gene has CDR1 SGHRS and CDR2 YFSETQ. CDR3 residues: CASSPRDMGVSYEQYF. CDR3 DNA sequence: TGCGCCAGCAGCCCCCGGGACATGGGGGTCTCCTACGAGCAGTACTTC.

In this sample, this clonotype turned up many times. The rearrangement links TRBV7-2 to TRBJ2-1; 15 bases line up with TRBD2. This CDR3 is 16 amino acids long. Germline values: CDR1 SGHTA, CDR2 FQGNSA. The J segment lost 13 bases and the V segment lost 4 bases, leaving 11 bases of the junction unmatched. This chain's CDR3 is CASSSSGTSGGWSQFF. The CDR3 DNA sequence: TGTGCCAGCAGCTCCTCCGGGACTAGCGGGGGGTGGTCCCAGTTCTTC.

This clonotype has at least ten counts. This chain connects TRBV6-1 to TRBJ1-1, with 7 bases matching TRBD1. V lost 7 bases and J lost 7; bases outside the gene matches: 12. The CDR3 length is 14 residues. Germline CDR1 MNHNS, CDR2 SASEGT. CDR3 amino acids: CASTPRGQRIEAFF. CDR3 DNA: TGTGCCAGCACCCCCAGGGGACAGAGGATTGAAGCTTTCTTT.

This chain connects TRBV7-9 to TRBJ2-7; 11 bases agree with TRBD2. Losses at the gene ends were 6 bases for V and 6 bases for J; bases not matched to a gene: 10. This CDR3 contains 15 residues. Germline V gene sequence: CDR1 SEHNR, CDR2 FQNEAQ (reference sequence). The DNA of the CDR3 is TGTGCCAGCAGTCTAGCGGGAGGCTTCCGAGGCGAGCAGTACTTC. Encoded protein: CASSLAGGFRGEQYF.

This clonotype was observed at least ten times. The chain is built from TRBV12-5 and TRBJ1-6, with 9 bases fitting TRBD1. Germline values: CDR1 LGHNT, CDR2 FRNRAP. The CDR3 totals 14 residues. V shed 9 bases, J shed 11 bases, and the junction held 11 bases outside the gene matches. CDR3 in DNA: TGTGCTAGCCCGGAGGGACAGGGAGGCGCACCCCTCCACTTT. Protein product: CASPEGQGGAPLHF.

This clonotype was recorded at least ten times. The J gene is TRBJ2-1, the V gene TRBV12-3 or TRBV12-4, with D possibly matching TRBD2 (5 bases). The CDR3 has 12 amino acids. V was pared by 4 bases and J by 14 bases, with 15 bases between. Written as DNA, the CDR3 is TGTGCCAGCAGTTCCAGACTAACCACAAAGTTCTTC. It translates to CASSSRLTTKFF.

Many counts were recorded for this clonotype. The chain recombines TRBV12-3 or TRBV12-4 with TRBJ2-7; 9 bases agree with TRBD1. V trimming: 6 bases; J trimming: 2 bases; junction bases outside the gene matches: 5. The CDR3 has 14 residues. The CDR3 spells CASRLGQGTYEQYF. For the CDR3, the DNA is TGTGCCAGCAGACTGGGACAGGGCACCTACGAGCAGTACTTC.

This clonotype was seen only a few times. The chain recombines TRBV4-3 with TRBJ1-2, with D possibly matching TRBD1 (5 bases). Germline CDR1 and CDR2: LGHNA and YSLEER. The CDR3 spans 16 residues. The germline V and J ends were trimmed by 0 bases and 7 bases, with 18 bases remaining between them. CDR3 bases: TGCGCCAGCAGCCAAGATTCTGGGAGCAGGGAGAGTGGCTACACCTTC. Encoded protein: CASSQDSGSRESGYTF.

A few counts support this clonotype. The J gene is TRBJ2-5, the V gene TRBV2; TRBD2 is a possible D gene (5 bases). In germline, CDR1 is SNHLY, CDR2 FYNNEI. The CDR3 totals 15 residues. The ends were cut back, 1 base at V and 2 bases at J, with 11 bases in the middle. CDR3 sequence: CASSEVRGYQETQYF. CDR3 coding DNA: TGTGCCAGCAGTGAAGTTCGGGGATATCAAGAGACCCAGTACTTC. The full variable domain, rest sourced from reference TRBV2 and TRBJ2-5, is EPEVTQTPSHQVTQMGQEVILRCVPISNHLYFYWYRQILGQKVEFLVSFYNNEISEKSEIFDDQFSVERPDGSNFTLKIRSTKLEDSAMYFCASSEVRGYQETQYFGPGTRLLVL.

By share, this clonotype ranks as medium-sized. This chain connects TRBV20-1 to TRBJ2-1; perhaps TRBD2 as D (7 bases). Trimming stripped 1 base from V and 10 bases from J, with 20 bases between. CDR1 is DFQATT, CDR2 SNEGSKA, per germline (reference sequence). This CDR3 has 15 residues. CDR3 DNA sequence: TGCAGTGCTAGAGGTGTGGGGGGGCCCGTTGGGGAGCAGTTCTTC. It is translated as CSARGVGGPVGEQFF.